Below are 4 T cell receptor beta chains sequenced from a single sample in a study of blood T cell repertoires in COVID-19. Repertoires were generated with immunoSEQ multiplex PCR, while TCRdb's copy carries only in-frame clones and drops some. The sample holds about 140,000 clones, about 80% seen once. The source material was peripheral blood. The source of these receptors is a woman aged 55-75 years with acute or convalescent COVID-19.

This clone was seen just once. For the CDR3, the DNA is TGTGCCAGCAGCCGAACAGGGCAAGGGGCCAACGTCCTGACTTTC. Amino acids: CASSRTGQGANVLTF. This sequence joins TRBV5-4 and TRBJ2-6; TRBD1 might be the D (6 bases). Germline V gene sequence: CDR1 SGHNT, CDR2 YYREEE (reference sequence). The CDR3 sequence is 15 residues long. The germline V and J ends were trimmed by 4 bases and 4 bases, with 12 bases remaining between them. The full variable domain, rest sourced from reference TRBV5-4 and TRBJ2-6, is ETGVTQSPTHLIKTRGQQVTLRCSSQSGHNTVSWYQQALGQGPQFIFQYYREEENGRGNFPPRFSGLQFPNYSSELNVNALELDDSALYLCASSRTGQGANVLTFGAGSRLTVL.

The chain combines TRBV24-1 with TRBJ2-1; 8 bases map to TRBD2. J lost 2 bases, V lost 9 bases, and 14 bases had no gene match. The V gene's germline CDR1 is KGHDR and CDR2 SFDVKD. The CDR3 spans 17 residues. CDR3 region: CATLNSGITTPYNEQFF. The CDR3 region has the DNA TGTGCCACCCTTAATAGCGGGATAACCACCCCCTACAATGAGCAGTTCTTC.

J is TRBJ2-7 and V is TRBV6-5; 9 nucleotides match TRBD1. Trimming at V came to 0 bases and at J to 2 bases, leaving 5 bases not matched to a gene. Germline CDR1 MNHEY, CDR2 SVGAGI. The CDR3 runs to 16 residues. The CDR3 DNA follows: TGTGCCAGCAGTTACTCTGGACAGGGGCAGGCCTACGAGCAGTACTTC. This translates into CASSYSGQGQAYEQYF.

J is TRBJ2-2 and V is TRBV18, with TRBD2 matching 8 bases. The CDR3 has 16 residues. Germline lookup yields CDR1 KGHSH and CDR2 LQKENI. The V and J ends lost 1 base and 2 bases, in that order; junction bases with no gene match: 3. The CDR3 is CASSPQSGRNTGELFF. CDR3 in DNA: TGTGCCAGCTCACCACAGAGCGGGAGAAACACCGGGGAGCTGTTTTTT.